Each of the 26 T cell receptor beta chains below was sequenced from the same sample in a study of long-term antiretroviral therapy in people with HIV. Version v3.0 of the immunoSEQ assay was performed at survey level. Here immunoSEQ multiplex PCR was the method, and the copy in TCRdb shows in-frame clones only, minus some. The table lists about 17,000 clones, over 75% of them singletons. The sequences come from unsorted PBMCs, collected 2.1 to 2.2 years before starting antiretroviral therapy. The receptor source for this set is a man between 25 and 39 years old with HIV.

The CDR3 DNA sequence: TGCGCCAGCAGCCAAGATCGGGGGAGAGGGGATGAGCAGTTCTTC. Residues: CASSQDRGRGDEQFF. V usage is TRBV4-1 and J usage is TRBJ2-1, with TRBD2 as a possible D gene (6 bases). Germline CDR1 MGHRA, CDR2 YSYEKL. The CDR3 extends over 15 amino acids. With 0 bases removed from V and 8 bases from J, the gap between germline ends came to 14 bases.

CDR3 protein: CASSPPVAADTQYF. The CDR3 nucleotides read TGTGCCAGCTCACCACCGGTAGCGGCAGATACGCAGTATTTT. The chain carries TRBV18 and TRBJ2-3; TRBD2 might be the D (6 bases). V gave up 0 bases and J gave up 4 bases, with 8 bases separating them. The CDR3 consists of 14 residues. The germline gives CDR1 KGHSH, CDR2 LQKENI.

The rearrangement links TRBV10-3 to TRBJ2-3; 12 nucleotides align to TRBD2. The trim removed 8 bases at V and 4 bases at J, leaving 4 bases unmatched. The CDR3 totals 14 residues. Germline assignment: CDR1 ENHRY and CDR2 SYGVKD. Written as DNA, the CDR3 is TGTGCCATCGAGTCTAGCGGGGGGGCAGATACGCAGTATTTT. The encoded protein is CAIESSGGADTQYF.

The chain couples TRBV7-9 to TRBJ1-4; TRBD1 matches 12 bases. Germline CDR1 is SEHNR and CDR2 is FQNEAQ (reference sequence). V was pared by 5 bases and J by 6 bases, with 4 bases of the junction left unmatched. The CDR3 consists of 15 residues. The CDR3 nucleotides read TGTGCCAGCAGCCCTGGGACAGGGGGCGATGAAAAACTGTTTTTT. This translates into CASSPGTGGDEKLFF.

The chain links TRBV30 to TRBJ1-4; 8 nucleotides line up with TRBD1. V was pared by 2 bases and J by 8 bases, with 7 bases of the junction left unmatched. Per the germline V gene, CDR1 is GTSNPN and CDR2 is SVGIG (reference sequence). The CDR3 is 14 amino acids. The CDR3 sequence is CAWSSGGFGEKLFF. The CDR3 DNA reads TGTGCCTGGAGTTCAGGGGGCTTCGGCGAAAAACTGTTTTTT. The variable domain in full, completed from reference TRBV30 and TRBJ1-4, reads SQTIHQWPATLVQPVGSPLSLECTVEGTSNPNLYWYRQAAGRGLQLLFYSVGIGQISSEVPQNLSASRPQDRQFILSSKKLLLSDSGFYLCAWSSGGFGEKLFFGSGTQLSVL.

The chain uses TRBV23-1 and TRBJ2-2, with 8 nucleotides matching TRBD1. TRBV23-1 falls under the ORF class, with uncertain function. J was trimmed by 6 bases and V by 10 bases; bases with no gene match: 13. CDR3 size: 15 residues. This CDR3 is CANRGQGPRSGELFF. The CDR3 nucleotides read TGCGCCAACCGAGGACAGGGTCCGCGTTCCGGGGAGCTGTTTTTT.

The chain links TRBV6-1 to TRBJ1-5; a weak D match, TRBD1 (5 bases). From germline, CDR1 is MNHNS and CDR2 SASEGT. The CDR3 consists of 14 residues. The germline V and J ends were trimmed by 6 bases and 8 bases, with 17 bases remaining between them. In DNA, the CDR3 is TGTGCCAGCAGGAGCGGTGGGGGGGTAGAGCCCCAGCATTTT. Encoded protein: CASRSGGGVEPQHF.

The CDR3 DNA follows: TGTGCCACCAGCAGGGCCAGGACAGGGGAAACGACCAAAAACATTCAGTACTTC. Amino acid sequence: CATSRARTGETTKNIQYF. The gene calls are TRBV15 and TRBJ2-4, with 9 bases aligning to TRBD1. This CDR3 has 18 amino acids. CDR1 LNHNV and CDR2 YYDKDF come from the germline V gene (reference sequence). Trimming took 3 bases from V and 2 from J; bases not matched to a gene: 11.

The V call is TRBV9, the J call TRBJ2-1, with 12 nucleotides matching TRBD2. The germline gives CDR1 SGDLS, CDR2 YYNGEE. The ends lost 1 base at V and 9 bases at J; junction bases unmatched: 5. The CDR3 covers 15 residues. This chain's CDR3 is CASSVLAGGAGEQFF. In DNA, the CDR3 is TGTGCCAGCAGCGTACTAGCGGGAGGGGCTGGTGAGCAGTTCTTC.

This chain links TRBV10-3 with TRBJ2-5; D may be TRBD2 (7 bases). Looked up from germline, CDR1 is ENHRY and CDR2 is SYGVKD. V lost 6 bases to trimming and J lost 5 bases, with 16 bases between them. There are 14 residues in the CDR3. CDR3 sequence: CAISTGRAWETQYF. The DNA for the CDR3 is TGTGCCATCAGCACAGGGAGGGCGTGGGAGACCCAGTACTTC.

This clone was detected only once. V gene TRBV30 combines with J gene TRBJ1-4, with D tentatively TRBD1 (5 bases). Between the trimmed V and J ends, which lost 8 bases and 3 bases, there was a span of 19 bases. The CDR3 is 15 residues long. Germline values: CDR1 GTSNPN, CDR2 SVGIG (reference sequence). CDR3: CAGRRREPANEKLFF. CDR3 nucleotide sequence: TGTGCCGGACGCCGCAGGGAGCCTGCTAATGAAAAACTGTTTTTT. Full variable domain (outside the CDR3, taken from reference TRBV30 and TRBJ1-4): SQTIHQWPATLVQPVGSPLSLECTVEGTSNPNLYWYRQAAGRGLQLLFYSVGIGQISSEVPQNLSASRPQDRQFILSSKKLLLSDSGFYLCAGRRREPANEKLFFGSGTQLSVL.

The chain combines TRBV5-1 with TRBJ2-2; TRBD1 agrees at 12 bases. Losses at the gene ends were 0 bases for V and 4 bases for J; bases not matched to a gene: 1. CDR3 length equals 16 residues. Germline loops: CDR1 SGHRS, CDR2 YFSETQ. CDR3 residues: CASSLGDRGPTGELFF. The DNA of the CDR3 is TGCGCCAGCAGCTTGGGGGACAGGGGGCCCACCGGGGAGCTGTTTTTT.

The chain has TRBV12-5 and TRBJ2-5; D remains ambiguous. Germline V gene sequence: CDR1 LGHNT, CDR2 FRNRAP. V lost 5 bases, J lost 9 bases, and 16 bases lay in between. This CDR3 has 13 amino acids. The chain's CDR3 is CASGLEDGLAQYF. The DNA for the CDR3 is TGTGCTAGTGGTCTAGAAGACGGGTTGGCCCAGTACTTC.

The chain uses TRBV13 and TRBJ1-3, with 9 bases that match TRBD1. The V gene's germline CDR1 is PRHDT and CDR2 FYEKMQ (reference sequence). The CDR3 is 15 amino acids. The junction had 8 bases not matched to a gene; V was cut back by 5 bases and J by 6 bases. CDR3 coding DNA: TGTGCCAGCAGCCTGTCAGGACAGGGGAAAAACACCATATATTTT. Protein sequence: CASSLSGQGKNTIYF.

The chain's CDR3 is CATYRAGNTIYF. In DNA, the CDR3 is TGTGCCACCTACAGGGCTGGAAACACCATATATTTT. The rearrangement uses TRBV19 and TRBJ1-3, with D perhaps matching TRBD1 (6 bases). This CDR3 is built from 12 residues. Trimming shortened V by 10 bases and J by 2 bases, and 9 bases separated the two germline ends. Germline lookup yields CDR1 LNHDA and CDR2 SQIVND (reference sequence).

This clone was recorded only once. The rearrangement links TRBV29-1 to TRBJ2-3; 7 nucleotides align to TRBD2. The length of the CDR3 is 16 residues. With V trimmed by 6 bases and J by 5 bases, 17 bases remained unmatched. CDR1 SQVTM and CDR2 ANQGSEA come from the germline V gene. CDR3 nucleotides: TGCAGCGTCGGATCTAGTGCGGGAGCCGGGGGAGATACGCAGTATTTT. Its protein product is CSVGSSAGAGGDTQYF.

The chain uses TRBV30 and TRBJ1-1, with D unclear. The length of the CDR3 is 11 residues. V was pared by 4 bases and J by 4 bases, with 7 bases between. Germline V gives CDR1 GTSNPN, CDR2 SVGIG (reference sequence). The CDR3 reads CAWTVPTEAFF. CDR3 nucleotides: TGTGCCTGGACAGTTCCCACTGAAGCTTTCTTT.

As concerns this clone: This same CDR3 is encoded by further DNA sequences in the sample. The chain links TRBV25-1 to TRBJ2-5, with D perhaps TRBD2 (5 bases). CDR3 length: 14 residues. Germline-derived CDR1 and CDR2 are MGHDK and SYGVNS. V was shortened by 1 base and J by 2 bases, with 8 bases between the two germline ends. The CDR3, as DNA: TGTGCCAGCAGTGAATTTCGGGGACAAGAGACCCAGTACTTC. Its protein product is CASSEFRGQETQYF. The variable domain in full, completed from reference TRBV25-1 and TRBJ2-5, reads EADIYQTPRYLVIGTGKKITLECSQTMGHDKMYWYQQDPGMELHLIHYSYGVNSTEKGDLSSESTVSRIRTEHFPLTLESARPSHTSQYLCASSEFRGQETQYFGPGTRLLVL.

This clone has only one observation. The V gene is TRBV6-1, the J gene TRBJ1-1; TRBD1 matches 8 bases. Germline lookup yields CDR1 MNHNS and CDR2 SASEGT. Unmatched junction bases numbered 4, after V lost 4 bases and J lost 0 bases. The CDR3 has 15 amino acids. CDR3 region: CASSATGGVNTEAFF. CDR3 DNA: TGTGCCAGCAGTGCCACAGGGGGAGTGAACACTGAAGCTTTCTTT.

Here the CDR3 DNA reads TGTGCCAGCAGCCCCCGGGACAGGTCGGTAGACACCATATATTTT. It yields the protein CASSPRDRSVDTIYF. The genes are TRBV5-3 and TRBJ1-3; 8 nucleotides line up with TRBD1. TRBV5-3 falls under the ORF class, with uncertain function. V was pared by 8 bases and J by 8 bases, with 15 bases of the junction left unmatched. The CDR3 runs 15 residues.

By its share, this clone is large. The J gene is TRBJ2-7, the V gene TRBV7-2; 7 bases match TRBD2. The CDR3 totals 16 residues. Trimming cost V 5 bases and J 5 bases; bases outside gene matches: 15. Per the germline V gene, CDR1 is SGHTA and CDR2 is FQGNSA. The chain's CDR3 is CASSPGPGDYPHEQYF. In DNA, the CDR3 is TGTGCCAGCAGCCCCGGGCCGGGGGACTACCCCCACGAGCAGTACTTC.

The chain links TRBV5-5 to TRBJ1-2; 10 nucleotides match TRBD1. V dropped 0 bases and J dropped 5; count of bases not matched to a gene: 4. The CDR3 totals 15 residues. The germline CDR1 and CDR2 sequences are SGHKS and YYEKEE (reference sequence). The CDR3 region is CASSLGQGAGYGYTF. The CDR3 nucleotides read TGTGCCAGCAGCTTGGGACAGGGGGCCGGTTATGGCTACACCTTC.

This clone was seen just once. The chain recombines TRBV9 with TRBJ2-5, with 7 bases identical to TRBD2. Looked up from germline, CDR1 is SGDLS and CDR2 is YYNGEE. The CDR3 contains 15 residues. The J segment lost 2 bases and the V segment lost 5 bases, leaving 9 bases of the junction unmatched. As DNA, the CDR3 is TGTGCCAGCAGTCGGAGGGGAGCGGGGCAAGAGACCCAGTACTTC. This translates into CASSRRGAGQETQYF.

This rearrangement joins TRBV19 to TRBJ2-3, with TRBD2 matching 9 bases. The CDR3 loop spans 17 amino acids. The germline V gene has CDR1 LNHDA and CDR2 SQIVND (reference sequence). V was pared by 3 bases and J by 6 bases, with 13 bases of the junction left unmatched. This chain's CDR3 is CASSISRASGEEDTQYF. The CDR3 bases are TGTGCCAGTAGTATCTCAAGGGCTAGCGGGGAGGAGGATACGCAGTATTTT.

V gene TRBV6-5 combines with J gene TRBJ1-2, with a possible D match to TRBD1 (6 bases). The CDR3 sequence is 13 residues long. In germline, CDR1 is MNHEY, CDR2 SVGAGI. V lost 7 bases and J lost 9, with 18 bases in between. CDR3 nucleotides: TGTGCCAGCAACGGGGGGCAGGGTAGAAGCTACACCTTC. Translation: CASNGGQGRSYTF.

The rearrangement uses TRBV27 and TRBJ2-2; D may be TRBD1 or TRBD2 (5 bases each). The CDR3 totals 14 residues. V lost 4 bases and J lost 4, with 10 bases in between. Germline CDR1 and CDR2: MNHEY and SMNVEV (reference sequence). For the CDR3, the DNA is TGTGCCAGCAGTTGGGCAGGGACCACCGGGGAGCTGTTTTTT. Its protein product is CASSWAGTTGELFF.